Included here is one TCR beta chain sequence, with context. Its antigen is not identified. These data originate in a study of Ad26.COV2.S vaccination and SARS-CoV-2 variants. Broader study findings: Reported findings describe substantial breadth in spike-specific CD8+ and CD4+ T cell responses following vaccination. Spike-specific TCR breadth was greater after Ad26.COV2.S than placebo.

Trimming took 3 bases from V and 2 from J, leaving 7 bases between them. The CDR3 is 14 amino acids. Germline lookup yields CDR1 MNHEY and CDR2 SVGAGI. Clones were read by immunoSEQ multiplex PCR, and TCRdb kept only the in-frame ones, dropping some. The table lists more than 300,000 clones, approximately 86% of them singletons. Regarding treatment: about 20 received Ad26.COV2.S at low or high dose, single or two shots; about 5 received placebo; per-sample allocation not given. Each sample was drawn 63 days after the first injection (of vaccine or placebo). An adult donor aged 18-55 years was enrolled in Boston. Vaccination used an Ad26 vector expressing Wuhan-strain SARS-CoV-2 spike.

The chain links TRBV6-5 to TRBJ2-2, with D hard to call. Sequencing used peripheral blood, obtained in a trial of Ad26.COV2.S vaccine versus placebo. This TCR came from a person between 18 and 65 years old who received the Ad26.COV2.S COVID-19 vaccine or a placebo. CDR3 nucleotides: TGTGCCAGCAGTTATTCGGTAAACACCGGGGAGCTGTTTTTT. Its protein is CASSYSVNTGELFF.